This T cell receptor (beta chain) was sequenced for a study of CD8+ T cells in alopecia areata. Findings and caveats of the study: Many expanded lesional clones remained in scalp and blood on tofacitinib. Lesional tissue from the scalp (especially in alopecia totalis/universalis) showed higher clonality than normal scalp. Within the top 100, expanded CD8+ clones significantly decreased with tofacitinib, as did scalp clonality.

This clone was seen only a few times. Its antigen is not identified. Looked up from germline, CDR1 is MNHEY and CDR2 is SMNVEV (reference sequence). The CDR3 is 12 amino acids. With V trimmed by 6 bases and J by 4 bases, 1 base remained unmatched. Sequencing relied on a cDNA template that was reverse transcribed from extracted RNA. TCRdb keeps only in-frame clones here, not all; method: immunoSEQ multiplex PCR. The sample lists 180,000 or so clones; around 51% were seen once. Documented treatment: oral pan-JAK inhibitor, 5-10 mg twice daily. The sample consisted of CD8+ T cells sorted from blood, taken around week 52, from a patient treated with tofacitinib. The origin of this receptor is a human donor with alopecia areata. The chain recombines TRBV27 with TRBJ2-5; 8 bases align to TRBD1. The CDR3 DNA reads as TGTGCCAGCAGCGACAGGGGAGAGACCCAGTACTTC. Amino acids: CASSDRGETQYF.